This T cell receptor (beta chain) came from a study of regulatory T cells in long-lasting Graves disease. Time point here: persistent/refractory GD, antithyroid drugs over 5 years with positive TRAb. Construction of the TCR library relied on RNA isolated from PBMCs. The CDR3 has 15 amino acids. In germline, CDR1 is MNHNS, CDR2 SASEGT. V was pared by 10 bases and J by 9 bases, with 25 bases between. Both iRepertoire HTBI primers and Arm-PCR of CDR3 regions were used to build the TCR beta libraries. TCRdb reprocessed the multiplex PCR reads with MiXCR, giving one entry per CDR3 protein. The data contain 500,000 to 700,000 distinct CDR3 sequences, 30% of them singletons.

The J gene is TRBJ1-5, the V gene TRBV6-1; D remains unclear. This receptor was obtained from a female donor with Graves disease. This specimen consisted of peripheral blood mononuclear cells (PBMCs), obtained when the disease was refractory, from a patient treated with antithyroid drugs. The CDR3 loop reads CATSSEPTEQSPQHF. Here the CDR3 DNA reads TGTGCCACCTCTTCCGAGCCCACGGAGCAATCGCCCCAGCATTTT.